The T cell receptor beta chain under discussion was sequenced for a study of metastatic and nonmetastatic thyroid tumors. Study background: Repertoire comparisons spanned blood and tumor or nodule tissue from malignant and benign thyroid patients. Whole-study results and caveats: As reported, TCR beta diversity in blood and tumor was significantly higher in malignant thyroid tumors than in benign nodules.

Authors' methods: Building a distant-metastasis classifier for papillary thyroid cancer drew on CDR3 differences across clinicopathological groups. TCRdb reprocessed the PCR reads using MiXCR. For this entry, the V and J calls and clone size follow TCRdb and not the study's own pipeline. The repertoire holds 7,000 to 9,500 clones, with around 30% as singletons. About this clone itself: Antigen: not known.

Each patient came to thyroid surgery without any prior treatment (of any kind). Trimming cost V 5 bases and J 4 bases, with 24 bases left between them. Germline V gene data show CDR1 as SGHAT and CDR2 as FQNNGV. This CDR3 comprises 18 residues. This TCR came from a female donor with papillary thyroid cancer or a benign thyroid nodule (not recorded which). Some clones in this sample may be carry-over from other donors' samples. What was sequenced was tumor tissue. The chain has TRBV11-2 and TRBJ2-1, with D perhaps being TRBD1 or TRBD2 (5 bases each). The CDR3, as DNA: TGTGCCAGCAGCGAAGGCCCCAGGTTGGGACGAATTTACAATGAGCAGTTCTTC. This sequence encodes CASSEGPRLGRIYNEQFF.